This T cell receptor beta chain comes out of a study of CD8 T cells in Susac syndrome. Random-hexamer reverse transcription was applied to about 0.5 to 1 ug RNA. TCRdb reprocessed the immunoSEQ multiplex PCR reads via MiXCR and lists one record per CDR3 protein. The table records 350,000 to 550,000 distinct CDR3 sequences, roughly 85% of them present only once. Sequencing of TCR beta drew on CD8+ and CD4+ T cells from blood. The TCR originated in a human donor with multiple sclerosis. The material sequenced was CD8+ T cells from PBMCs.

The CDR3 is CASSYNGDGYTF. CDR3 sequence (DNA): TGTGCCAGCAGTTACAATGGGGATGGCTACACCTTC. The gene calls are TRBV6-5 and TRBJ1-2; D uncertain. This CDR3 contains 12 residues. Germline CDR1 is MNHEY and CDR2 is SVGAGI. Trimming took off 2 bases at V and 6 bases at J, with 7 bases between the two ends.